This T cell receptor beta chain comes out of a study of T cells in localized non-small cell lung cancer. Sequencing used immunoSEQ multiplex PCR; TCRdb keeps in-frame clones, though not all of them. The sample includes under 70,000 clones, approximately 90% seen only once; the top ten take less than 6%. CDR3 length equals 13 residues. The V gene lost 0 bases and the J gene lost 7 bases, with 9 bases spanning the gap. CDR1 is SGHRS and CDR2 is YFSETQ in the germline V gene. The chain carries TRBV5-1 and TRBJ2-3; D unclear. The sequence came from a woman between 40 and 69 years old with stage I lung adenocarcinoma. The sequenced sample was peripheral blood, obtained before any cancer treatment. CDR3 bases: TGCGCCAGCAGCTTGGAGACTCAACATACGCAGTATTTT. It encodes CASSLETQHTQYF.